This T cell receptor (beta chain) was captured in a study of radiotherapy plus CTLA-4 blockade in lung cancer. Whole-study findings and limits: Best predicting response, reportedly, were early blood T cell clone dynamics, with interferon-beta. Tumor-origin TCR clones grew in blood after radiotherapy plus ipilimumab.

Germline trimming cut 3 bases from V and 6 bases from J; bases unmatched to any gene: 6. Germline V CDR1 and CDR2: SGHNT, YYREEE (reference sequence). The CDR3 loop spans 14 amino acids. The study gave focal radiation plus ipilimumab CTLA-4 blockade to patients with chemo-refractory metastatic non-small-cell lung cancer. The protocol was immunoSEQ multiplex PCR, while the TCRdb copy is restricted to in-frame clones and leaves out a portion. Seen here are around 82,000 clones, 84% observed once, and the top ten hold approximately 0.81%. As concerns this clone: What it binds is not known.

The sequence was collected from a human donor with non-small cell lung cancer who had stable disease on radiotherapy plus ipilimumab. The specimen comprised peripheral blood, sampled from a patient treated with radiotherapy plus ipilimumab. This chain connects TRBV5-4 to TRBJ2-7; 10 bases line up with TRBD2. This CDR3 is CASSYGTSAPEQYF. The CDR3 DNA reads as TGTGCCAGCAGCTACGGGACTAGCGCCCCCGAGCAGTACTTC.